The clone carrying this T cell receptor (beta chain) was seen once. Method: immunoSEQ multiplex PCR; TCRdb's copy keeps in-frame clones and lacks some. The profile shows about 14,000 clones, 82% of them singletons. The sample originates from a study of sequential checkpoint blockade in melanoma. Study details: Patients were randomized 1:1 to nivolumab-then-ipilimumab or ipilimumab-then-nivolumab first-line.

Germline loops: CDR1 SGHDT, CDR2 YYEEEE. J was trimmed by 4 bases and V by 2 bases; bases with no gene match: 5. This CDR3 has 14 amino acids. The treatment is: randomized to nivolumab then ipilimumab (arm A) or the reverse (arm B). Patients had received no earlier DNA-damaging chemotherapy. From thawed PBMCs, live CD3+CD8+ cells negative for CD19 and CD56 were sorted. This chain connects TRBV5-6 to TRBJ2-7; 8 nucleotides agree with TRBD1. The material sequenced was CD8+ T cells sorted from blood (inferred from file names), taken from a patient given nivolumab and ipilimumab in sequence. This receptor was taken from a human donor with melanoma. The CDR3 nucleotides are TGTGCCAGCAGCTTTGGCAGGGGGCTGTACGAGCAGTACTTC. It codes for CASSFGRGLYEQYF.